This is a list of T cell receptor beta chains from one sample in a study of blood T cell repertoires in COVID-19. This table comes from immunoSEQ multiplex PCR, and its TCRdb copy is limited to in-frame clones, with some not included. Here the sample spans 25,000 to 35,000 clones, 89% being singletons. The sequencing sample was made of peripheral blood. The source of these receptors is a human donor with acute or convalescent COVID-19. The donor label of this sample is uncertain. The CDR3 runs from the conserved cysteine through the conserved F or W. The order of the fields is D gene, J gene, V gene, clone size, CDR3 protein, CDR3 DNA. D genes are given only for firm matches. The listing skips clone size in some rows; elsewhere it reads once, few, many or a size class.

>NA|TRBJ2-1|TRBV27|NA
CASSSPHVGSGVNEQFF
TGTGCCAGCAGTTCCCCCCACGTCGGGAGTGGGGTAAATGAGCAGTTCTTC
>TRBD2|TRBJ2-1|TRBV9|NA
CASSATSGDNEQFF
TGTGCCAGCAGCGCAACTAGCGGGGATAATGAGCAGTTCTTC
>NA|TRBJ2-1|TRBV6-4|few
CASSDGASNEQFF
TGTGCCAGCAGTGACGGTGCGAGCAATGAGCAGTTCTTC
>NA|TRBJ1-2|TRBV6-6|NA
CASSYSGGGGYTF
TGTGCCAGCAGTTACTCGGGAGGGGGTGGCTACACCTTC
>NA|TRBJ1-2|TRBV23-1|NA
CASSKEPPGGSYTF
TGCGCCAGCAGTAAGGAGCCGCCCGGGGGTAGTTACACCTTC
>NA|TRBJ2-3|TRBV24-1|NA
CATSDVRVLDTQYF
TGTGCCACCAGTGATGTCAGGGTGTTAGATACGCAGTATTTT
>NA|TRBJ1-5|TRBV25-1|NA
CASSDASGPVKPQHF
TGTGCCAGCAGTGATGCCTCAGGGCCGGTCAAGCCCCAGCATTTT
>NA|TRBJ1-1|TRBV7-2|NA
CASSLRSGTYNTEAFF
TGTGCCAGCAGCCTTAGGTCCGGGACATACAACACTGAAGCTTTCTTT
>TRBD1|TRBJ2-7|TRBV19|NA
CASSADRPRSYEQYF
TGTGCCAGTAGTGCGGACAGGCCCAGGTCCTACGAGCAGTACTTC
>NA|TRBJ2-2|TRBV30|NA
CAWSVRGGGGTGELFF
TGTGCCTGGAGTGTACGGGGTGGAGGTGGGACCGGGGAGCTGTTTTTT
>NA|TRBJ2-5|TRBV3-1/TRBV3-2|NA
CASSQPGGRETQYF
TGTGCCAGCAGCCAACCAGGGGGGCGAGAGACCCAGTACTTC
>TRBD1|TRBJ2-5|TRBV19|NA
CATETGGETQYF
TGTGCCACAGAGACAGGGGGAGAGACCCAGTACTTC
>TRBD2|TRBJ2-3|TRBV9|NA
CASSVLISGDTQYF
TGTGCCAGCAGCGTACTAATTAGCGGGGATACGCAGTATTTT
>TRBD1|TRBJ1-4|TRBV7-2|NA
CASSRSVTGTGNEKLFF
TGTGCCAGCAGCCGGAGTGTGACGGGGACAGGGAATGAAAAACTGTTTTTT
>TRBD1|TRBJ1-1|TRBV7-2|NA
CASSVNRGDTEAFF
TGTGCCAGCAGCGTCAACAGGGGAGACACTGAAGCTTTCTTT
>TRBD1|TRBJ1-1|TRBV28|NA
CASWTGGARNTEAFF
TGTGCCAGCTGGACAGGGGGCGCCCGGAACACTGAAGCTTTCTTT
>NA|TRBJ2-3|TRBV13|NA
CASRRTFTSTDTQYF
TGTGCCAGCAGGCGGACTTTTACTAGCACAGATACGCAGTATTTT
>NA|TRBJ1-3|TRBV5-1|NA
CASSLAPRGSGNTIYF
TGCGCCAGCAGCCTGGCCCCCAGGGGCTCTGGAAACACCATATATTTT
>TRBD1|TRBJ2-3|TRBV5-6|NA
CASSPLGQGGTDTQYF
TGTGCCAGCAGCCCGCTTGGACAGGGGGGGACAGATACGCAGTATTTT
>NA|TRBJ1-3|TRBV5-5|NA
CASSRRQTSSGNTIYF
TGTGCCAGCAGCAGAAGACAGACCAGTTCTGGAAACACCATATATTTT
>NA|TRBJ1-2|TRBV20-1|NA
CSASGDTNYGYTF
TGCAGTGCTAGTGGGGACACCAACTATGGCTACACCTTC
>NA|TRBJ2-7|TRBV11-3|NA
CASSPAGTELPYEQYF
TGTGCCAGCAGCCCGGCGGGGACAGAACTGCCCTACGAGCAGTACTTC
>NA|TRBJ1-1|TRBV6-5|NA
CASSYSRGGNTEAFF
TGTGCCAGCAGTTACTCGAGGGGGGGGAACACTGAAGCTTTCTTT
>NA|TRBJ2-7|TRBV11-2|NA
CASSLYSYGQYF
TGTGCCAGCAGCTTATACTCCTACGGGCAGTACTTC
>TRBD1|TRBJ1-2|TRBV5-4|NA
CASGSFQTGDYGYTF
TGTGCCAGCGGCTCGTTCCAAACAGGGGACTATGGCTACACCTTC
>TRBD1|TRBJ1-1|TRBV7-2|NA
CASSPPRGGARTEAFF
TGTGCCAGCAGCCCGCCTAGAGGGGGCGCGAGGACTGAAGCTTTCTTT
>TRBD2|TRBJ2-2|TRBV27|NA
CASSFLAGVNTGELFF
TGTGCCAGCAGTTTCCTAGCGGGGGTGAACACCGGGGAGCTGTTTTTT
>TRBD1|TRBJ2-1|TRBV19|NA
CASAWTGSYNEQFF
TGTGCCAGTGCGTGGACAGGGTCCTACAATGAGCAGTTCTTC
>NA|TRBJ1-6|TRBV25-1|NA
CASSGTFGSSYNSPLHF
TGTGCCAGCAGTGGGACCTTTGGGAGCTCCTATAATTCACCCCTCCACTTT
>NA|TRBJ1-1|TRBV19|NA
CASTQGGGRSTEAFF
TGTGCCAGTACCCAAGGGGGGGGGCGGAGCACTGAAGCTTTCTTT
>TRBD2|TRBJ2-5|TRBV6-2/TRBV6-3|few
CASSYSVGRGGSRETQYF
TGTGCCAGCAGTTACTCGGTCGGGAGGGGGGGTTCGCGGGAGACCCAGTACTTC
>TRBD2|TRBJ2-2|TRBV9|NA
CASSVAGGTGELFF
TGTGCCAGCAGCGTAGCGGGAGGCACCGGGGAGCTGTTTTTT
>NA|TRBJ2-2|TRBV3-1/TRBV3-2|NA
CASRGTANTGELFF
TGTGCCAGCCGGGGAACAGCCAACACCGGGGAGCTGTTTTTT
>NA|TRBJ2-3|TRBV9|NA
CASSVAPQNTDTQYF
TGTGCCAGCAGCGTAGCTCCACAGAACACAGATACGCAGTATTTT
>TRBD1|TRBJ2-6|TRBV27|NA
CASSLRGTGYTGANVLTF
TGTGCCAGCAGTTTAAGGGGGACAGGGTATACTGGGGCCAACGTCCTGACTTTC
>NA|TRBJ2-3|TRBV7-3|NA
CASSLPDSADTQYF
TGTGCCAGCAGCTTACCGGACAGTGCAGATACGCAGTATTTT
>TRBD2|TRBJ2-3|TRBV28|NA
CASSFSPGLGTGTDTQYF
TGTGCCAGCAGTTTTTCCCCAGGACTAGGAACCGGCACAGATACGCAGTATTTT
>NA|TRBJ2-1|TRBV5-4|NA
CASSKETGNNEQFF
TGTGCCAGCAGTAAGGAAACAGGAAACAATGAGCAGTTCTTC
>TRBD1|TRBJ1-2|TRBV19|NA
CASSKTGDYGYTF
TGTGCCAGTAGTAAGACAGGGGACTATGGCTACACCTTC
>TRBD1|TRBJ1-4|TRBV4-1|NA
CASSQGDRENEKLFF
TGCGCCAGCAGCCAAGGAGACAGGGAAAATGAAAAACTGTTTTTT